A single sample is the source of the 29 T cell receptor beta chains below, sequenced in a study of tumor-infiltrating lymphocytes in primary liver carcinoma. Germline DNA was also extracted, and blood RNA derived from unsorted whole blood. A primer matching the constant region was used to make TCR beta cDNA from 500 to 600 ng of total RNA. Each TCR beta library was derived from three nested multiplex PCR rounds that employed slightly modified ARM-PCR. The two initial PCR rounds, approximately 10 cycles each, used TRBV1-TRBV30 forward and C-beta reverse primers. A single record per CDR3 protein comes from TCRdb applying MiXCR to the multiplex PCR reads. The repertoire holds about 300,000 distinct CDR3 sequences, about 60% seen once, with roughly 9% in the top ten. The sample was peripheral blood. Receptors originate from a man aged 40-50 years with primary liver carcinoma and hepatitis B virus infection.

V usage is TRBV14 and J usage is TRBJ2-1; TRBD2 matches at 7 bases. The CDR3 covers 18 residues. Germline CDR1 is SGHDN and CDR2 is FVKESK. The V segment lost 1 base and the J segment 5 bases; nucleotides outside the gene matches: 14. CDR3 nucleotide sequence: TGTGCCAGCAGCCAAGGGGGCGGGAGAAGACTACTAAACAATGAGCAGTTCTTC. It codes for CASSQGGGRRLLNNEQFF.

Details on this clonotype: One junction end does not reproduce the germline sequence, and a read error may be involved. The V and J genes are TRBV6-2 or TRBV6-3 and TRBJ1-1, with 9 bases aligning to TRBD1. The germline gives CDR1 MNHEY, CDR2 SVGEGT. This CDR3 is built from 13 residues. The CDR3 DNA follows: TGTGCCAGGAGTTTGACAGGGGGACTTGAAGCTTTCTTT. The encoded protein is CARSLTGGLEAFF.

As concerns this clonotype: A junction boundary mismatches the germline segment, possibly from a read error. Written as DNA, the CDR3 is TGTACCAGCTTCCCTCTTCTAGCGGGAGGATCCTACGAGCAGTACTTC. Translation: CTSFPLLAGGSYEQYF. The J gene is TRBJ2-7, the V gene TRBV28; 11 bases fit TRBD2. Germline CDR1 is MDHEN and CDR2 is SYDVKM. The CDR3 runs to 16 residues.

J is TRBJ2-7 and V is TRBV28; possibly TRBD2 for D (6 bases). Germline CDR1 and CDR2: MDHEN and SYDVKM. The CDR3 totals 15 residues. Between the trimmed V and J ends, which lost 5 bases and 4 bases, there was a span of 18 bases. DNA of the CDR3: TGTGCCAGCAGTCCACCCCTGGGAGGTCCTTACGAGCAGTACTTC. This codes for CASSPPLGGPYEQYF.

The V and J genes are TRBV10-3 and TRBJ1-2; D unresolved. Germline CDR1 ENHRY, CDR2 SYGVKD. The CDR3 totals 13 residues. The V gene lost 6 bases and the J gene lost 3 bases, with 11 bases spanning the gap. The CDR3 nucleotides read TGTGCCATCAGGGCCGACGCCGACTATGGCTACACCTTC. Its translation: CAIRADADYGYTF.

A remark on this clonotype: Compared with germline, one end of the junction differs, possibly owing to a read error. The chain carries TRBV11-2 and TRBJ2-1, with a weak D call TRBD2 (5 bases). The CDR3 loop spans 16 amino acids. The germline V gene has CDR1 SGHAT and CDR2 FQNNGV. CDR3 in amino acids: CASSLLVSLSFNEQFF. CDR3 nucleotide sequence: TGTGCCAGCAGCCTACTAGTGTCCCTCTCCTTCAATGAGCAGTTCTTC.

The chain carries TRBV7-2 and TRBJ2-5; TRBD2 might be the D (5 bases). V was shortened by 5 bases and J by 9 bases, with 28 bases between the two germline ends. The CDR3 runs to 17 residues. Germline-derived CDR1 and CDR2 are SGHTA and FQGNSA. CDR3 residues: CASSHVPVGTRILPQYF. For the CDR3, the DNA is TGTGCCAGCAGCCACGTCCCGGTGGGAACTAGAATTTTACCCCAGTACTTC.

As for this clonotype: The junction does not match germline at one end; this may be a read error. The rearrangement links TRBV11-2 to TRBJ2-1; TRBD2 might be the D (6 bases). Per germline, CDR1 SGHAT and CDR2 FQNNGV. The CDR3 covers 14 residues. The CDR3 DNA reads as TGTGCTAGCAGCTTGGGGGGATGGTTTAGTGGGCAGTTCTTC. Translated, it gives CASSLGGWFSGQFF.

This clonotype was seen more than once but under ten times. In DNA form, the CDR3 reads TGTGCCAGCAGTGTCCCGACTGGCGGGAGAACAGATACGCAGTATTTT. Translation: CASSVPTGGRTDTQYF. This rearrangement joins TRBV6-1 to TRBJ2-3; TRBD2 aligns across 7 bases. Trimming removed 4 bases from V and 3 bases from J; junction bases left unmatched: 10. Per the germline V gene, CDR1 is MNHNS and CDR2 is SASEGT. This CDR3 is 16 amino acids long.

A word on this clonotype: This CDR3 fails to terminate in the conserved phenylalanine or tryptophan, so it likely reflects a read error. V usage is TRBV6-2 or TRBV6-3 and J usage is TRBJ2-5; D gene unclear. CDR1 is MNHEY, CDR2 SVGEGT, per germline. The V gene lost 0 bases and the J gene lost 5 bases, with 1 base spanning the gap. The CDR3 runs 11 residues. The CDR3 is CASSYSETQYS. The CDR3 DNA follows: TGTGCCAGCAGTTACTCCGAGACCCAGTACTCC.

DNA for the CDR3: TGTGCCAGCAGCCCCGTGACAGGGGGCTTTAAGACCCAGTACTTC. The encoded protein is CASSPVTGGFKTQYF. The chain recombines TRBV5-4 with TRBJ2-5; TRBD1 matches at 10 bases. V lost 4 bases, J lost 6 bases, and 9 bases stayed unmatched. Germline CDR1 and CDR2: SGHNT and YYREEE (reference sequence). This CDR3 has 15 amino acids.

A word on this clonotype: As the CDR3 is not closed by the conserved phenylalanine or tryptophan, this likely results from a read error. This sequence joins TRBV30 and TRBJ1-1; D is ambiguous. V dropped 1 base and J dropped 1 base, with 4 bases sitting between them. This CDR3 contains 12 residues. Germline V gives CDR1 GTSNPN, CDR2 SVGIG (reference sequence). CDR3 nucleotide sequence: TGTGCCTGGAGTGGAGGGAACACTGAAGCTTTCTTA. Its translation: CAWSGGNTEAFL.

Note on this clonotype: No conserved phenylalanine or tryptophan ends this CDR3, so it is likely a read error. CDR3: CASSYEGSGANVLTS. In DNA, the CDR3 is TGTGCCAGCAGTTACGAGGGCTCTGGGGCCAACGTCCTGACTTCC. The chain uses TRBV6-6 and TRBJ2-6, with D perhaps TRBD2 (5 bases). This CDR3 is 15 amino acids long. V was clipped by 2 bases and J by 0 bases, with 5 bases between them. The germline V gene encodes CDR1 MNHNY and CDR2 SVGAGI (reference sequence).

Notes on this clonotype: A much bigger clone sits one base away, suggesting this may be a read error. This rearrangement joins TRBV12-3 or TRBV12-4 to TRBJ2-2; possible D gene TRBD2, 6 bases. The CDR3 runs 15 residues. The CDR3: CASTITGVLTRELFF. CDR3 in DNA: TGTGCCAGCACCATAACGGGGGTTCTCACCAGGGAGCTGTTTTTT.

Worth noting for this clonotype: Sequence at one end of the junction differs from germline and may be a read error. V gene TRBV28 combines with J gene TRBJ2-7; 9 bases are a match to TRBD2. Germline values: CDR1 MDHEN, CDR2 SYDVKM. The CDR3 totals 13 residues. CDR3 protein: CAGSYGTSREQYF. The CDR3 DNA is TGTGCCGGCAGTTACGGGACTAGCAGGGAGCAGTACTTC.

About this clonotype: A much larger clone differs from this one at a single base, so this may be a read error. The chain links TRBV12-3 or TRBV12-4 to TRBJ2-2, with TRBD1 matching over 10 bases. The CDR3 has 14 residues. The CDR3 DNA reads TGTGTCAGCACCAGGACAGGGGGGGCCGGGGAGCTGTTTTTT. It encodes CVSTRTGGAGELFF.

Points on this clonotype: This may be a read error, as it is one base from a much larger clone. The chain uses TRBV29-1 and TRBJ2-2; D may be TRBD2 (5 bases). The V gene's germline CDR1 is SQVTM and CDR2 ANQGSEA. The CDR3 covers 14 residues. V lost 4 bases, J lost 3 bases, and 12 bases lay in between. This chain's CDR3 is CSVGWMGDTGELFF. CDR3 bases: TGCAGCGTTGGTTGGATGGGAGACACCGGGGAGCTGTTTTTT.

The rearrangement links TRBV6-4 to TRBJ2-3; D may be TRBD2 (6 bases). The germline V gene encodes CDR1 MRHNA and CDR2 SNTAGT. V was clipped by 0 bases and J by 0 bases, with 10 bases between them. The CDR3 runs 16 residues. The CDR3 loop reads CASSDSKAGSTDTQYF. In DNA form, the CDR3 reads TGTGCCAGCAGTGACTCGAAGGCGGGAAGCACAGATACGCAGTATTTT.

CDR3 nucleotide sequence: TGTGTCAGTAGTGAACCGCAGGGTGCTGGGGCCAACGTCCTGACTTTC. It yields the protein CVSSEPQGAGANVLTF. This chain joins TRBV6-1 and TRBJ2-6, with a possible D match to TRBD1 (5 bases). Germline CDR1 MNHNS, CDR2 SASEGT. This CDR3 has 16 amino acids.

For this clonotype: As the CDR3 is not closed by the conserved phenylalanine or tryptophan, this likely results from a read error. The chain carries TRBV11-2 and TRBJ2-2; D gene ambiguous. The CDR3 sequence is 14 residues long. The V gene's germline CDR1 is SGHAT and CDR2 FQNNGV. The CDR3 DNA is TGTACCAGCAGCTTAGTGAGCGTCGCCGGGGAGCTGTTTATT. Protein sequence: CTSSLVSVAGELFI.

In this sample, this clonotype turned up many times. The DNA for the CDR3 is TGTGCCGCTGAGGGGACACCGATCCGACACAATGAGCAGTTCTTC. This codes for CAAEGTPIRHNEQFF. The chain couples TRBV6-1 to TRBJ2-1, with TRBD1 as a possible D gene (6 bases). Looked up from germline, CDR1 is MNHNS and CDR2 is SASEGT. V lost 11 bases, J lost 5 bases, and 22 bases lay in between. The CDR3 loop spans 15 amino acids.

Comments on this clonotype: Being one base from a much bigger clone, this may be a read error. This chain connects TRBV6-5 to TRBJ2-7, with 9 positions matching TRBD1. Germline V CDR1 and CDR2: MNHEY, SVGAGI. CDR3 size: 14 residues. Trimming cost V 5 bases and J 6 bases; bases outside gene matches: 8. The chain's CDR3 is CASSDRGQGTEQYF. The CDR3 DNA reads TGTGCCAGCAGTGACAGAGGACAGGGGACCGAGCAGTACTTC.

Note on this clonotype: A much bigger clone sits one base away, suggesting this may be a read error. The chain recombines TRBV10-3 with TRBJ2-1, with D unclear. The CDR3 consists of 14 residues. Germline loops: CDR1 ENHRY, CDR2 SYGVKD. In DNA form, the CDR3 reads TGTGCCATCAGTTTAATCAGCTCCTACAATGAGCGGTTCTTC. Translating it yields CAISLISSYNERFF.

To note about this clonotype: One end of the junction fails to match germline, which may point to a read error. The chain is built from TRBV6-5 and TRBJ1-5, with 9 bases identical to TRBD1. CDR1 and CDR2 from the germline V gene are MNHEY and SVGAGI. The length of the CDR3 is 16 residues. CDR3 coding DNA: TGTACCAGCAGTTACATTGGGACAGGGTTAGATCAGCCCCAGCATTTT. Translated, it gives CTSSYIGTGLDQPQHF.

Turning to this clonotype: This may arise from a read error, as a much more abundant clone is one base away. The CDR3 coding sequence is TGTGCCATCATGAGGGGGAGAAACTATGGCTACACCTTC. This translates into CAIMRGRNYGYTF. The rearrangement links TRBV10-3 to TRBJ1-2; possible D gene TRBD1, 6 bases. V lost 7 bases and J lost 2, with 11 bases in between. This CDR3 region has 13 residues. CDR1 is ENHRY and CDR2 is SYGVKD in the germline V gene.

The chain links TRBV5-1 to TRBJ1-1; no clear D gene. This CDR3 has 13 amino acids. Trimming stripped 5 bases from V and 1 base from J, with 9 bases between. Looked up from germline, CDR1 is SGHRS and CDR2 is YFSETQ. DNA for the CDR3: TGCGCCAGCAGAGATCAGACGAACACTGAAGCTTTCTTT. It yields the protein CASRDQTNTEAFF. The variable domain in full, with the rest retrieved from reference TRBV5-1 and TRBJ1-1, is KAGVTQTPRYLIKTRGQQVTLSCSPISGHRSVSWYQQTPGQGLQFLFEYFSETQRNKGNFPGRFSGRQFSNSRSEMNVSTLELGDSALYLCASRDQTNTEAFFGQGTRLTVV.

On this clonotype itself: No conserved phenylalanine or tryptophan is present at the end of the CDR3, so a read error is the likely explanation. This chain links TRBV29-1 with TRBJ2-3; 8 positions match TRBD1. CDR1 is SQVTM, CDR2 ANQGSEA, per germline. The CDR3 has 13 amino acids. The J segment lost 5 bases and the V segment lost 6 bases, leaving 7 bases of the junction unmatched. For the CDR3, the DNA is TGCAGCGTCGTTCCAGGGGGCATAGATACGCAGTATCTT. This translates into CSVVPGGIDTQYL.

A remark on this clonotype: The conserved final phenylalanine or tryptophan is absent from the CDR3, which likely points to a read error. The CDR3 region has the DNA TGTGCCAACAGCCCTAACAGGGGACGACTGAACACTGAAGCTTTCCTT. Its translation is CANSPNRGRLNTEAFL. The chain couples TRBV11-2 to TRBJ1-1, with TRBD1 matching 7 bases. CDR3 size: 16 residues. Germline CDR1 reads SGHAT; CDR2 reads FQNNGV.

As to this clonotype: A much larger clonotype is one base distant, so this may be a read error. The rearrangement joins TRBV6-1 to TRBJ2-2, with TRBD1 matching over 7 bases. The CDR3 length is 14 residues. The V gene's germline CDR1 is MNHNS and CDR2 SASEGT. The CDR3 DNA sequence: TGTGCCAGCGGAGAACAGGGGAGCACCAGGGAGCTGTTTTTT. Translated: CASGEQGSTRELFF.